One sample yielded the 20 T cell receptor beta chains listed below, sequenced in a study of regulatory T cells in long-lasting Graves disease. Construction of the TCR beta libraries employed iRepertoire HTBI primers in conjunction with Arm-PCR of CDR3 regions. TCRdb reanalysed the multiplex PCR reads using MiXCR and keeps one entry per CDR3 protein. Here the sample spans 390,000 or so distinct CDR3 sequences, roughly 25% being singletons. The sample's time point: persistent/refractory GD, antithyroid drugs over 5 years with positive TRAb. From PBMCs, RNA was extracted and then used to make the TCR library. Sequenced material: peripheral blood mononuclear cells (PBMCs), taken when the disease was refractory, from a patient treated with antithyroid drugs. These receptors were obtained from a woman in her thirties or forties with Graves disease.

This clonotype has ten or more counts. The CDR3 is CASSYSGQGFYEQYF. The CDR3 coding sequence is TGTGCCAGCAGTTATTCCGGACAGGGATTCTACGAGCAGTACTTC. The chain recombines TRBV6-5 with TRBJ2-7; 8 bases are a match to TRBD1. Trimming took 3 bases from V and 3 from J; bases not matched to a gene: 7. The CDR3 consists of 15 residues. Germline CDR1 reads MNHEY; CDR2 reads SVGAGI.

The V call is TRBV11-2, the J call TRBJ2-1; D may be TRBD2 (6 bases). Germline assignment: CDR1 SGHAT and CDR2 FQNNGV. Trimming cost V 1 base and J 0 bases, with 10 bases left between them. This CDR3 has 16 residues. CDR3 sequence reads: CASSLGTTLSYNEQFF. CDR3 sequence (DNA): TGTGCCAGCAGCTTAGGGACTACCCTCTCCTACAATGAGCAGTTCTTC. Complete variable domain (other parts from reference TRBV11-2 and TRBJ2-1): EAGVAQSPRYKIIEKRQSVAFWCNPISGHATLYWYQQILGQGPKLLIQFQNNGVVDDSQLPKDRFSAERLKGVDSTLKIQPAKLEDSAVYLCASSLGTTLSYNEQFFGPGTRLTVL.

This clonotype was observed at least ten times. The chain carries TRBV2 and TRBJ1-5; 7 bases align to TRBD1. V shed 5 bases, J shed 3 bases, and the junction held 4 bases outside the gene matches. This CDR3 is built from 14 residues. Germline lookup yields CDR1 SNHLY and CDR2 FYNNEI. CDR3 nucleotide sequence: TGTGCCAGCAGTCGGACAGGCCTCAATCAGCCCCAGCATTTT. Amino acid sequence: CASSRTGLNQPQHF.

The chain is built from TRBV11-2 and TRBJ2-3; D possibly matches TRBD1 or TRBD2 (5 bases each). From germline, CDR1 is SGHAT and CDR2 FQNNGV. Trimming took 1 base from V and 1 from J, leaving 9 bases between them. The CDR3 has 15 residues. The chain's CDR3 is CASSLVRGGTDTQYF. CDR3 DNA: TGTGCCAGCAGCTTAGTTAGGGGAGGCACAGATACGCAGTATTTT.

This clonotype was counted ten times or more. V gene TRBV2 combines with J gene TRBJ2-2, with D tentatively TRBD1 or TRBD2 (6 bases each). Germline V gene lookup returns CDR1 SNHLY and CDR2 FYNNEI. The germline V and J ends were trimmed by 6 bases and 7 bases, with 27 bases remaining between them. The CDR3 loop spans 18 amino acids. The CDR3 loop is CASSNLTGWPWRGGELFF. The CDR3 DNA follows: TGTGCCAGCAGCAACCTGACAGGCTGGCCCTGGAGGGGCGGGGAGCTGTTTTTT.

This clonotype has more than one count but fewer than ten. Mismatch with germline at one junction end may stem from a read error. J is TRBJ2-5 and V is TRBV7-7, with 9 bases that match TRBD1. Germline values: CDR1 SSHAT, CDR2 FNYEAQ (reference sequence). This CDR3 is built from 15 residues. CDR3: CASSQGQGPQETQYF. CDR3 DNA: TGTGCTAGCAGCCAAGGACAGGGGCCACAAGAGACCCAGTACTTC.

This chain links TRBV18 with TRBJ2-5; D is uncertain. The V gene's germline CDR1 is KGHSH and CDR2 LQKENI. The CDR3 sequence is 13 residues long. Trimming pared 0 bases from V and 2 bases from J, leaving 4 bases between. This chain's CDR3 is CASSPPLQETQYF. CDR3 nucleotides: TGTGCCAGCTCACCACCTCTTCAAGAGACCCAGTACTTC.

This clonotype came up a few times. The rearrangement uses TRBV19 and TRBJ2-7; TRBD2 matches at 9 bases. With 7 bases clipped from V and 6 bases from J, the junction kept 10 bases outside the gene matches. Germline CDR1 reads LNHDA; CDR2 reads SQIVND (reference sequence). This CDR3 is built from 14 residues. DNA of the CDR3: TGTGCCAGTACTGATTCTAGCGGGGTCGGCGAGCAGTACTTC. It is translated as CASTDSSGVGEQYF.

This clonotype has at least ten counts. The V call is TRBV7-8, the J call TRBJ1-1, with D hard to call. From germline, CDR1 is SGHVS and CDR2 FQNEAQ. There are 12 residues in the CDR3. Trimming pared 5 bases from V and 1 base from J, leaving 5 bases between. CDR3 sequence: CASSKGNTEAFF. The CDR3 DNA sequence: TGTGCCAGCAGCAAGGGGAACACTGAAGCTTTCTTT.

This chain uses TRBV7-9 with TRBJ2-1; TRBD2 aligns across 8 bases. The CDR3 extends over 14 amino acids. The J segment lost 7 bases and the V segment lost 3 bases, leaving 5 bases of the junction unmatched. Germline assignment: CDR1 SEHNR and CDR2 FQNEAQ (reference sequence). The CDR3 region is CASSFTGGENEQFF. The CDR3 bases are TGTGCCAGCAGCTTTACGGGAGGGGAGAATGAGCAGTTCTTC. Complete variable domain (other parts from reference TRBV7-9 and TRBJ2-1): DTGVSQNPRHKITKRGQNVTFRCDPISEHNRLYWYRQTLGQGPEFLTYFQNEAQLEKSRLLSDRFSAERPKGSFSTLEIQRTEQGDSAMYLCASSFTGGENEQFFGPGTRLTVL.

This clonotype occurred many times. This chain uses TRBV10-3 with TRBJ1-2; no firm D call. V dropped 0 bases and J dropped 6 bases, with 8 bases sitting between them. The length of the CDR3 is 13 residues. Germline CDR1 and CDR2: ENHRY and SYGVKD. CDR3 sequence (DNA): TGTGCCATCAGTGAGTCAAACAGAGATGGCTACACCTTC. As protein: CAISESNRDGYTF.

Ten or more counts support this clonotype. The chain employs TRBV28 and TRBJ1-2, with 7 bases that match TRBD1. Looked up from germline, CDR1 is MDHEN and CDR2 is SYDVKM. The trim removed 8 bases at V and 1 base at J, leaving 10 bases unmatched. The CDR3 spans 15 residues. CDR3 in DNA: TGTGCCAGCTCCCGGGGGGACAGCCTTAACTATGGCTACACCTTC. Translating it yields CASSRGDSLNYGYTF.

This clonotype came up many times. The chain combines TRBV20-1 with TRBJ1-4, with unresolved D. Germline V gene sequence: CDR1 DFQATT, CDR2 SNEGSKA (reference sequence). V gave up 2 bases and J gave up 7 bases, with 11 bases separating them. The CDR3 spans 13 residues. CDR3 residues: CSARPGNTEKLFF. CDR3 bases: TGCAGTGCTAGACCCGGGAATACTGAAAAACTGTTTTTT.

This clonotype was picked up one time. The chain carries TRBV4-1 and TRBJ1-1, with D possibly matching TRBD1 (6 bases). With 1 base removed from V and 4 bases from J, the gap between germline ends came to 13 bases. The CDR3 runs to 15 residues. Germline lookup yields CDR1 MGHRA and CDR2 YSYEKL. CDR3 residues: CASSQGTGASTEAFF. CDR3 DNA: TGCGCCAGCAGCCAAGGTACGGGGGCGAGCACTGAAGCTTTCTTT.

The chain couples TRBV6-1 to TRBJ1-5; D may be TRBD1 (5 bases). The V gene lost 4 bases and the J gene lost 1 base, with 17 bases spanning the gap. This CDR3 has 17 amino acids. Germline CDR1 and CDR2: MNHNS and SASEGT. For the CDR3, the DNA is TGTGCCAGCAGTGGACTGGGACCGACTGTAAGCAATCAGCCCCAGCATTTT. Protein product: CASSGLGPTVSNQPQHF.

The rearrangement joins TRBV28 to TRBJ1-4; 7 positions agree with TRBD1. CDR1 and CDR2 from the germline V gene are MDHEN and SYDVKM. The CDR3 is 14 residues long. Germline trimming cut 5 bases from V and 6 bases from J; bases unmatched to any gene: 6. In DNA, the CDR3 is TGTGCCAGCAGTCAGACAGGGTTCGATGAAAAACTGTTTTTT. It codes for CASSQTGFDEKLFF.

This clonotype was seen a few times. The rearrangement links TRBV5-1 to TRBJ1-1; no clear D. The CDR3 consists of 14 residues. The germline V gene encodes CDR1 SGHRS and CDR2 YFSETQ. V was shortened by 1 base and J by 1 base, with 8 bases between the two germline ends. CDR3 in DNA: TGCGCCAGCAGCTTGTTGCCGGAGAACACTGAAGCTTTCTTT. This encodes CASSLLPENTEAFF.

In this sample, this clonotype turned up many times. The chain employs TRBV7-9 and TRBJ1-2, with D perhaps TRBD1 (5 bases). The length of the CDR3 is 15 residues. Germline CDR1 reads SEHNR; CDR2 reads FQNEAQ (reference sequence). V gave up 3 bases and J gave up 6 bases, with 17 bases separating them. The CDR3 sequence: CASSLLRGSRDGYTF. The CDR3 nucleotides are TGTGCCAGCAGCTTGTTACGGGGGTCGAGAGATGGCTACACCTTC.

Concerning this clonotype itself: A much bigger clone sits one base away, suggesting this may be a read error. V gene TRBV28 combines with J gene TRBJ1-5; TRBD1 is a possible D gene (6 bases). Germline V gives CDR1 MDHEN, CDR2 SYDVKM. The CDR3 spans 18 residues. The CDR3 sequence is CACSFSQGSPGSNQPQHF. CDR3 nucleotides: TGTGCCTGCAGTTTTTCACAGGGATCCCCTGGGAGCAATCAGCCCCAGCATTTT. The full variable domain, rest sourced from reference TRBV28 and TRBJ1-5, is DVKVTQSSRYLVKRTGEKVFLECVQDMDHENMFWYRQDPGLGLRLIYFSYDVKMKEKGDIPEGYSVSREKKERFSLILESASTNQTSMYLCACSFSQGSPGSNQPQHFGDGTRLSIL.

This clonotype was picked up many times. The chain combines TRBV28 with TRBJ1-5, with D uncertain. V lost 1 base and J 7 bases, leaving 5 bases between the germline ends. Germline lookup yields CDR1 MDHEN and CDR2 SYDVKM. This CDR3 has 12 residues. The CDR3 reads CASSLSHQPQHF. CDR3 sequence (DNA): TGTGCCAGCAGTTTATCCCACCAGCCCCAGCATTTT.